This entry describes one T cell receptor (beta chain). This clonotype is identified as medium-sized (0.01 to 0.1%). Its antigen remains undetermined. Per-base quality was not reported, and no clone a single base away is much larger than it. The sample comes from a study of tumor-infiltrating lymphocytes in primary liver carcinoma (dated by TCRdb to 2015 to 2018). Background for the entire study: Of the five patients, three men and two women aged 30 to 69 years, four had hepatocellular carcinoma and one had combined HCC and intrahepatic cholangiocarcinoma. For each liver tumor, the study sampled five regions along with adjacent normal tissue and blood, and applied TCRbeta repertoire sequencing, expression microarrays and whole-exome sequencing. The five patients had tumors of stage T1-T3 N0M0, with maximum diameters ranging from roughly 4.2 to 10 cm. To link TCRbeta repertoire diversity to the local molecular phenotype, the 25 tumor region samples were profiled with Agilent mRNA microarrays. Repertoires from technical replicates were highly reproducible, with mean shared-clone rates roughly 0.86 and correlation coefficients above 0.95. Samples yielded roughly 3.5 to 8 million productive TCRbeta reads; read depth did not differ significantly between tissue types. A total of 35 or so specimens from 5 patients went through TCRbeta repertoire sequencing, namely 25 tumor regions, 5 adjacent noncancerous liver tissues and 5 peripheral blood samples.

What the research found in general, with its limitations: The top 250 clones accounted for a significantly greater share of the repertoire in tumors than in blood (p = 0.039). Only about 7.5-25% of top clones were found in all five regions of a tumor, suggesting spatial heterogeneity of tumor-infiltrating T cells. Comparison of CD4+ and CD8+ T cell repertoires was precluded by the use of bulk unsorted samples. Repertoire overlap was higher between tumor regions (mean about 36%) than tumor-adjacent (around 17%) or tumor-blood (about 15%) pairs, consistent with antigen-driven expansion. Because sequencing covered only the TCR beta chain and unpaired alpha chains were not captured, true repertoire diversity is likely underestimated. The study included only four or five patients, and the authors note findings should be validated in a larger study.

Total RNA and DNA were co-extracted without cell sorting from roughly 20-30 mg of bulk tissue using the AllPrep DNA/RNA mini kit. Surgical resection was performed in China between late 2015 and early 2016 on roughly 5 patients with histopathologically diagnosed primary liver carcinoma. Chronic HBV infection was present in the patients, and the patients were treatment-naive at sampling. Each tumor was sampled at five spatially separated regions: the superior, inferior, left-lateral and right-lateral poles and the tumor centre. More than 80% viable tumor cells were found by histology in every tumor sample. Pieces of fresh tumor and adjacent tissue were cut in half, with one half kept in RNAlater at -80 degrees C and the other half sent for histology. The CDR3, from cysteine to phenylalanine, totals 14 residues. Kept here is only the CDR3 DNA, which spans 42 bases and is read in frame from base 1. The germline V gene encodes CDR1 SQVTM and CDR2 ANQGSEA. V loses 4 bases of germline sequence and J loses 2 bases, and the interval between the two ends is 12 bases.

A constant-region primer and ProtoScript II reverse transcriptase were used to reverse-transcribe TCRbeta-specific cDNA from about 530 ng total RNA. TCRbeta libraries were built with three nested multiplex PCR rounds, a slightly modified ARM-PCR procedure. Multiplex TRBV1-TRBV30 forward primers and a Cbeta reverse primer were used in the first two PCR rounds, each of which was run for 9 to 11 cycles. Sample barcodes and Illumina adapters were attached in a final 25-cycle PCR using Deep VentR polymerase. Amplicons of 200-500 bp were gel-purified with a QIAquick gel extraction kit before sequencing. TCRbeta amplicons were sequenced on an Illumina HiSeq 2500 with 250-bp paired-end reads. Regarding the original processing steps: Trimmomatic v0.33 was used to quality-trim the reads, and FLASH v1.2.11 was used to merge paired reads so that full CDR3 sequences could be recovered. V, D and J germline segments were assigned to the rearranged TCRbeta sequences using MiGEC v1.2.1b. Clonotype statistics, along with Shannon-Wiener diversity indices, were calculated using VDJtools v1.0.0. Except for diversity analysis, only the 250 most abundant clonotypes of each sample were used in subsequent analyses to reduce sampling bias. TCRdb reprocessed the public reads (quality trimming at Q25 with fastp, clone calling with MiXCR) and kept in-frame beta chains. Rows with a matching CDR3 protein are joined into one entry that keeps the most common DNA and genes. It is TCRdb's table, rather than the study itself, that gives the V and J calls and clone size. This sample lists about 35,000 distinct CDR3 sequences; over 65% were detected once. The ten largest account for roughly 15% of the sample.

Sequencing was done on a sample of liver tumor tissue from sampling region 4. What the cell subset or site label conveys for this sample: tumor region T4, right-lateral pole. Here the chain combines TRBV29-1 and TRBJ2-1, with the D gene too uncertain to name. The TCR comes from a man in his forties with primary liver carcinoma and hepatitis B virus infection. The CDR3 reads as follows: CSVALGETYNEQFF. The DNA sequence is as follows: TGCAGCGTTGCCCTCGGTGAAACCTACAATGAGCAGTTCTTC.